A single T cell receptor beta chain is shown here with its context. These data belong to a study of blood T cell repertoires in COVID-19. Study-level background: Acute and convalescent COVID-19 samples came from the United States, Italy and Spain. T cells, B-cell-depleted T cells, or PBMCs provided the cDNA or gDNA that served as material.

V was cut by 5 bases and J by 4 bases, with 9 bases left in between. Germline V gene sequence: CDR1 SEHNR, CDR2 FQNEAQ (reference sequence). The CDR3 spans 12 residues. In the authors' methods: Amplification with reference gene primers provided the estimates of nucleated cell counts. Repertoires were generated with immunoSEQ multiplex PCR, while TCRdb's copy carries only in-frame clones and drops some. For V, J and clone size, that table is used; D and trimming come from the DNA. In the table there are about 670,000 clones, approximately 90% of which are singletons. The sequence came from a young woman with acute or convalescent COVID-19. The V gene is TRBV7-9, the J gene TRBJ2-7; D might be TRBD1 (5 bases). Sequencing used peripheral blood. CDR3 sequence (DNA): TGTGCCAGCAGCACTCAGGGTTACGAGCAGTACTTC. Translated, it gives CASSTQGYEQYF.